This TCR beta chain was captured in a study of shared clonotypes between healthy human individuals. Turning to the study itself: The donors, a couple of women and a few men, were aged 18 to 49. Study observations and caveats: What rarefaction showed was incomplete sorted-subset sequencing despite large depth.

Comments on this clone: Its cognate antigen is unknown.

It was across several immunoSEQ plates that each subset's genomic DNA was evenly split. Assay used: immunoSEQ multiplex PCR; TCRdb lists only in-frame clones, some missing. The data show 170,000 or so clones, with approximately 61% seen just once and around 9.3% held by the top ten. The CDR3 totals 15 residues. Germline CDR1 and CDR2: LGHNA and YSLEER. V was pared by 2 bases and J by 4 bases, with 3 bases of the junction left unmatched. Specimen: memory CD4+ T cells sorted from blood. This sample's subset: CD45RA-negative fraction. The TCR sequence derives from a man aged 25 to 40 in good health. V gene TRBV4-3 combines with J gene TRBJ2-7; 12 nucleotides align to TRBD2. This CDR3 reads CASSQRLAGVYEQYF. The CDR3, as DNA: TGCGCCAGCAGCCAAAGACTAGCGGGAGTTTACGAGCAGTACTTC.